Described below is a single T cell receptor beta chain sequence and its context. This CDR3 is 12 amino acids long. The germline gives CDR1 MNHEY, CDR2 SVGAGI. After re-calling the 5' RACE reads, TCRdb lists one entry per CDR3 protein, DNA absent. The clone table shows roughly 160,000 distinct CDR3 sequences, with the ten largest holding around 20%. This record comes from a study of T cells expressing NK-cell markers. Study-wide context: Sorted T-cell subsets CD3+CD56+NKG2C+, CD3+CD56+NKG2C- and CD3+CD56-NKG2C+ were TCR beta-sequenced.

V and J are TRBV6-5 and TRBJ1-2; the TCRdb D gene call, TRBD1, has no DNA to confirm it. The origin of this receptor is a man aged 18 to 70 in good health. The specimen was blood T cells: a sorted CD56 or NKG2C T cell subset, CD4+ or CD8+ T cells, or bulk PBMC T cells (not recorded which). The CDR3 reads CASKTQGLGYTF.